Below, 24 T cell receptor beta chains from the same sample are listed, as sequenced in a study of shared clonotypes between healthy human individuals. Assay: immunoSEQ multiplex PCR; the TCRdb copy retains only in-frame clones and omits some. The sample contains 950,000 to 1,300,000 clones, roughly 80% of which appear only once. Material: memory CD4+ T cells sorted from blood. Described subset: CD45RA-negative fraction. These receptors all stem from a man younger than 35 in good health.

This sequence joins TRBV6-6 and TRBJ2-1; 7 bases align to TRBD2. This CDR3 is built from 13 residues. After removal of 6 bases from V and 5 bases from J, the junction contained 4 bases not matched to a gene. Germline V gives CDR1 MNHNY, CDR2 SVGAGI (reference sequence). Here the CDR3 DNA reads TGTGCCAGCAGACTAGCGAGCGACAATGAGCAGTTCTTC. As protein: CASRLASDNEQFF.

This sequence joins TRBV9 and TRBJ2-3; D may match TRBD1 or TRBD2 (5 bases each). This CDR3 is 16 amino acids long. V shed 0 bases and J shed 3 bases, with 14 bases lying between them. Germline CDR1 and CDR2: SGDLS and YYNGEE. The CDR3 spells CASSVGINWGTDTQYF. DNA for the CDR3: TGTGCCAGCAGCGTAGGGATAAACTGGGGGACAGATACGCAGTATTTT.

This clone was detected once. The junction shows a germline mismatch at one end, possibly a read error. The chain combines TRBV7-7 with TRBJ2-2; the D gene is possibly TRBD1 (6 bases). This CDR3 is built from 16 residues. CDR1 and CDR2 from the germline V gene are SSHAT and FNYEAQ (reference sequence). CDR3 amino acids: CASSLGPGANTGELFF. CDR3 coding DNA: TGTGCTAGCAGCTTAGGTCCAGGGGCAAACACCGGGGAGCTGTTTTTT.

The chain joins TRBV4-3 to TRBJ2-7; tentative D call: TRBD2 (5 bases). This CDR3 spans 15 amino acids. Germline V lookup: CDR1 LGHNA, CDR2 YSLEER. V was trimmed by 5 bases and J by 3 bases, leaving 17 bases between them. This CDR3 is CASSASTGIGYEQYF. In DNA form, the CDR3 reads TGCGCCAGCAGCGCCTCGACGGGGATCGGCTACGAGCAGTACTTC.

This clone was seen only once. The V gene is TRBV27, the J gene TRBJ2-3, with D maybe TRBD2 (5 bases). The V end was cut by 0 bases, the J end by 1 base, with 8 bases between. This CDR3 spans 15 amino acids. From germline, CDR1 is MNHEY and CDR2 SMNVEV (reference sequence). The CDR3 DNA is TGTGCCAGCAGTTTATCGGAGGTGGGCACAGATACGCAGTATTTT. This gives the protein CASSLSEVGTDTQYF.

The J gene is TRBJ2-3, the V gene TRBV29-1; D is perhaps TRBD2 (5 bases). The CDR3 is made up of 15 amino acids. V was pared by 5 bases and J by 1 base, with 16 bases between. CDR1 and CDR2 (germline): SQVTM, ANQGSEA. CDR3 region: CSVRTRYGGTDTQYF. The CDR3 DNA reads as TGCAGCGTTCGTACCCGCTACGGGGGCACAGATACGCAGTATTTT.

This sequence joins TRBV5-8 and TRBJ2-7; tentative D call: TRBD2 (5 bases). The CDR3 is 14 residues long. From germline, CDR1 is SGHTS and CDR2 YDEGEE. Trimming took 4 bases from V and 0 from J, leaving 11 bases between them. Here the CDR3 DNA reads TGTGCCAGCAGCCCGGGGTTCTACTCCTACGAGCAGTACTTC. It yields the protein CASSPGFYSYEQYF.

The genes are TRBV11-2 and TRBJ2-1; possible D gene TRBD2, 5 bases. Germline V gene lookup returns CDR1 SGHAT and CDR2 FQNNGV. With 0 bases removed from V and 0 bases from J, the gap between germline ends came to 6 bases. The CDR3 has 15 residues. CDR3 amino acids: CASSLEAGSYNEQFF. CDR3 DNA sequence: TGTGCCAGCAGCTTAGAGGCGGGCTCCTACAATGAGCAGTTCTTC.

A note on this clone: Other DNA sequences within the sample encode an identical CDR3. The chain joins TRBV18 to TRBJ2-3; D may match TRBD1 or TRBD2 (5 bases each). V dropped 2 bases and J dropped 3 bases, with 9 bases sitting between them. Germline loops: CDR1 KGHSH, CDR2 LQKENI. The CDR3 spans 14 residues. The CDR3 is CASSPTGGTDTQYF. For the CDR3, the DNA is TGTGCCAGCTCACCAACAGGAGGTACAGATACGCAGTATTTT.

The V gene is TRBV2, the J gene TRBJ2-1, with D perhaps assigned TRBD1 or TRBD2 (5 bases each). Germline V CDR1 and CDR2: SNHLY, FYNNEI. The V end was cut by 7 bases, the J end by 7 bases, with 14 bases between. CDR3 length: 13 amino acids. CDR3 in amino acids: CASTRDLGNEQFF. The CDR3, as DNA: TGTGCCAGCACACGGGACCTTGGGAATGAGCAGTTCTTC.

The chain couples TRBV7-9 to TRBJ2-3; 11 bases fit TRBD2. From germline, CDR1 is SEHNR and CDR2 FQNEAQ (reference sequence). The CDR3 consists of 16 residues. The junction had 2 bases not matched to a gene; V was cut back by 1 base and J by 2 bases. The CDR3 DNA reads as TGTGCCAGCAGCTTAGGACTAGCGGGGATCACAGATACGCAGTATTTT. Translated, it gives CASSLGLAGITDTQYF.

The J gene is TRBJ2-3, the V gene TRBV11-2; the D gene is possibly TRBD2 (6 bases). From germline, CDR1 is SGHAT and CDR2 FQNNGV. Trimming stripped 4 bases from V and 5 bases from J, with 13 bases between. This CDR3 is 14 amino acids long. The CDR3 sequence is CASSYGSGGDTQYF. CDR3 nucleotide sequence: TGTGCCAGCAGCTACGGGAGTGGGGGAGATACGCAGTATTTT.

CDR3: CASSQDSGLEQYF. The CDR3 coding sequence is TGCGCCAGCAGCCAAGATTCGGGGCTCGAGCAGTACTTC. The chain employs TRBV4-1 and TRBJ2-7, with D perhaps matching TRBD1 or TRBD2 (5 bases each). CDR1 and CDR2 (germline): MGHRA, YSYEKL. The CDR3 runs 13 residues. V gave up 0 bases and J gave up 6 bases, with 9 bases separating them.

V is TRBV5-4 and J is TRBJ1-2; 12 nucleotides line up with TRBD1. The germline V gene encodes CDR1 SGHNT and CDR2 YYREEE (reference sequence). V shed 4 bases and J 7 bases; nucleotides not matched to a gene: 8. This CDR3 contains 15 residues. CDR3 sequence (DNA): TGTGCCAGCAGCGCTGCCGGGACAGGGGGCCGTGGCTACACCTTC. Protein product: CASSAAGTGGRGYTF.

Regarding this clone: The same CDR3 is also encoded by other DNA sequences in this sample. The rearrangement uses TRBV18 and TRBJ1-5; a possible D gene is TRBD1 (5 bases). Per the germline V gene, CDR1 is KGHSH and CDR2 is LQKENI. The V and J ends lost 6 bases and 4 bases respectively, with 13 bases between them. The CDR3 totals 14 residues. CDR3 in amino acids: CASSPGTGNQPQHF. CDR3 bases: TGTGCCAGCTCGCCCGGGACGGGTAATCAGCCCCAGCATTTT.

The CDR3 DNA is TGCGCCAGCAGCTCTCAGGTCGGGACTACGCCCTACGAGCAGTACTTC. Its translation: CASSSQVGTTPYEQYF. This chain connects TRBV4-1 to TRBJ2-7; 7 nucleotides match TRBD2. There are 16 residues in the CDR3. Germline loops: CDR1 MGHRA, CDR2 YSYEKL. V trimming: 5 bases; J trimming: 2 bases; junction bases outside the gene matches: 12.

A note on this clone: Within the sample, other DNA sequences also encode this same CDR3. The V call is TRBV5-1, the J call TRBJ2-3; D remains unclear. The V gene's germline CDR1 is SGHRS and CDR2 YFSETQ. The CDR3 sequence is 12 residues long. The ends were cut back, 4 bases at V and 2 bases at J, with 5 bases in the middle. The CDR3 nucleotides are TGCGCCAGCAGCCAAAACACAGATACGCAGTATTTT. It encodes CASSQNTDTQYF.

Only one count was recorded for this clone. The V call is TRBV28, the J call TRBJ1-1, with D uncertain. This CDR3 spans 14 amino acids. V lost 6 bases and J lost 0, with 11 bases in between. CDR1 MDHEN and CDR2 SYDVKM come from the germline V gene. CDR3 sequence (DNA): TGTGCCAGCAGCTCCCCAGGCCTGAACACTGAAGCTTTCTTT. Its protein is CASSSPGLNTEAFF.

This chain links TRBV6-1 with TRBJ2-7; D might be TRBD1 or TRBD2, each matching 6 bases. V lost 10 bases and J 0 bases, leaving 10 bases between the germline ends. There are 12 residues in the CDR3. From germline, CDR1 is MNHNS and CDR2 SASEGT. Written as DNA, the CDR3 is TGTGCCACGCGGGACAACTCCTACGAGCAGTACTTC. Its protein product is CATRDNSYEQYF.

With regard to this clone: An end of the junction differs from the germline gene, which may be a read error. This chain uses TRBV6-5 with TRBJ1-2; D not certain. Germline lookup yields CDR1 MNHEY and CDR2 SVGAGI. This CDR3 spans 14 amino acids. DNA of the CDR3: TGTGCCAGCAGACGCTCCTTCTTGGACGGCTCTTTCGCCTTC. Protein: CASRRSFLDGSFAF.

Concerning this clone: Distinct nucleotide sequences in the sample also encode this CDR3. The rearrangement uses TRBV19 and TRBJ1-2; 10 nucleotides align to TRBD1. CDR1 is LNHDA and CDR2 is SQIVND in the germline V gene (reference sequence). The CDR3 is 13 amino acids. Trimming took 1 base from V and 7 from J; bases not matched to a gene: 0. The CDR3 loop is CASSIGDRGGYTF. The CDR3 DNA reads TGTGCCAGTAGTATAGGGGACAGGGGTGGCTACACCTTC.

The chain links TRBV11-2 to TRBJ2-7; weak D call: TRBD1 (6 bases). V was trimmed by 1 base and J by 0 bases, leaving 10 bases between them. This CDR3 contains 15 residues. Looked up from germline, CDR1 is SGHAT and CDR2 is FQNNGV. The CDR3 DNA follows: TGTGCCAGCAGCTTAGGGCAGGGGCCCTCCTACGAGCAGTACTTC. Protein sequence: CASSLGQGPSYEQYF.

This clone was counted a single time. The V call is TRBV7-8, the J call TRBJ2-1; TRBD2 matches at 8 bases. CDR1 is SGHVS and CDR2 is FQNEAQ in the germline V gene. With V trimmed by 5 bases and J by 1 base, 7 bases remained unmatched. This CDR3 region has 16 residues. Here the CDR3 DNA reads TGTGCCAGCAGCAAGACTAGCGCGGGGTCCTACAATGAGCAGTTCTTC. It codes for CASSKTSAGSYNEQFF.

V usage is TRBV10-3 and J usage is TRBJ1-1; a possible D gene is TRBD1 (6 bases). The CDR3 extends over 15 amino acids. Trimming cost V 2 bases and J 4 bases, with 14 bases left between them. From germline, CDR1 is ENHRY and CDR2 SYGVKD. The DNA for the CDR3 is TGTGCCATCAGTGAGATAACAGGGTCGATCACTGAAGCTTTCTTT. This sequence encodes CAISEITGSITEAFF.